Listed here are 25 T cell receptor beta chains from one sample, sequenced in a study of spatial heterogeneity in lung cancer. Time point of the sample: blood at routine non-recurrence follow-up after resection. Whole RNA obtained from tumor, nontumor lung or frozen PBMC underwent sequencing without sorting. TCRdb recomputed calls from the 5' RACE reads with MiXCR, one row per CDR3 protein. The table includes 25,000 to 30,000 distinct CDR3 sequences, 5% to 6.5% detected once. Material: PBMCs, obtained at follow-up. These receptors all stem from a male donor with early-stage non-small cell lung cancer.

This clonotype was found a few times. V gene TRBV11-2 combines with J gene TRBJ1-4, with D possibly being TRBD1 (5 bases). Germline-derived CDR1 and CDR2 are SGHAT and FQNNGV. CDR3 size: 15 residues. Trimming cost V 3 bases and J 10 bases, with 18 bases left between them. This CDR3 reads CASSFNQDVGGKLFF. CDR3 DNA: TGTGCCAGCAGCTTTAACCAGGACGTGGGGGGAAAACTGTTTTTT.

The chain has TRBV20-1 and TRBJ2-2; tentatively, D is TRBD1 (6 bases). Per germline, CDR1 DFQATT and CDR2 SNEGSKA (reference sequence). V lost 3 bases and J 5 bases, leaving 13 bases between the germline ends. The CDR3 has 14 residues. The CDR3 loop is CSARHRGSTGELFF. The CDR3 coding sequence is TGCAGTGCTAGGCATAGGGGGTCAACCGGGGAGCTGTTTTTT.

The sample holds many counts of this clonotype. The chain couples TRBV7-9 to TRBJ2-3; 10 positions agree with TRBD2. V shed 5 bases, J shed 4 bases, and the junction held 9 bases outside the gene matches. This CDR3 spans 16 amino acids. From germline, CDR1 is SEHNR and CDR2 FQNEAQ (reference sequence). CDR3 region: CASSRTSGAVPDTQYF. Written as DNA, the CDR3 is TGTGCCAGCAGCCGGACTAGCGGTGCGGTGCCAGATACGCAGTATTTT.

The chain couples TRBV7-2 to TRBJ2-7; 12 bases match TRBD2. The CDR3 is 15 residues long. In germline, CDR1 is SGHTA, CDR2 FQGNSA. The junction had 1 base not matched to a gene; V was cut back by 2 bases and J by 2 bases. CDR3 protein: CASSLTSGGPYEQYF. The CDR3 nucleotides are TGTGCCAGCAGCTTAACTAGCGGGGGGCCCTACGAGCAGTACTTC.

This clonotype was seen ten or more times. The chain links TRBV20-1 to TRBJ1-6, with no clear D. Looked up from germline, CDR1 is DFQATT and CDR2 is SNEGSKA (reference sequence). The CDR3 is 14 residues long. V dropped 6 bases and J dropped 7 bases, with 16 bases sitting between them. The CDR3 sequence is CSAPHPFENSPLHF. CDR3 DNA sequence: TGCAGTGCCCCCCATCCGTTTGAGAATTCACCCCTCCACTTT.

This clonotype showed up just a few times. This chain uses TRBV23-1 with TRBJ2-7; D not resolved. TRBV23-1 falls under the ORF class, with uncertain function. The CDR3 runs to 11 residues. V gave up 4 bases and J gave up 2 bases, with 3 bases separating them. The DNA for the CDR3 is TGCGCCAGCAGTCGGGCCTACGAGCAGTACGTC. Translated, it gives CASSRAYEQYV.

There are a few counts of this clonotype. The V and J genes are TRBV5-1 and TRBJ1-2; D call uncertain. This CDR3 comprises 12 residues. Germline V gene lookup returns CDR1 SGHRS and CDR2 YFSETQ. V was clipped by 2 bases and J by 13 bases, with 15 bases between them. The CDR3: CASSFPEEAATF. The CDR3 nucleotides are TGCGCCAGCAGCTTTCCCGAAGAGGCGGCCACCTTC.

The sample holds many counts of this clonotype. The genes are TRBV6-1 and TRBJ1-5; D is perhaps TRBD1 (6 bases). Germline V gene lookup returns CDR1 MNHNS and CDR2 SASEGT. The CDR3 runs 13 residues. V was clipped by 5 bases and J by 4 bases, with 9 bases between them. DNA of the CDR3: TGTGCCAGCAGTAACAGGGAAAATCAGCCCCAGCATTTT. Residues: CASSNRENQPQHF.

Many counts were recorded for this clonotype. The CDR3 DNA reads TGTGCCAGCAGTTTAGTAGGGGGCAGCGGGGAGCTGTTTTTT. It encodes CASSLVGGSGELFF. The V call is TRBV12-3 or TRBV12-4, the J call TRBJ2-2; 7 nucleotides line up with TRBD1. This CDR3 spans 14 amino acids. With V trimmed by 1 base and J by 7 bases, 3 bases remained unmatched.

This chain connects TRBV2 to TRBJ1-1; D ambiguous. The CDR3 runs to 13 residues. The V end lost 4 bases, the J end lost 0 bases, and 6 bases lay between the germline ends. Germline lookup yields CDR1 SNHLY and CDR2 FYNNEI. The chain's CDR3 is CASSATLNTEAFF. Here the CDR3 DNA reads TGTGCCAGCAGTGCGACATTGAACACTGAAGCTTTCTTT.

This clonotype counts as large. The V call is TRBV11-1, the J call TRBJ2-2; D unclear. The CDR3 extends over 14 amino acids. V lost 7 bases, J lost 4 bases, and 13 bases lay in between. Per germline, CDR1 SGHAT and CDR2 FQDESV (reference sequence). This CDR3 is CASTLSFGTGELFF. CDR3 sequence (DNA): TGTGCCAGCACCCTTTCTTTTGGCACCGGGGAGCTGTTTTTT.

This clonotype was recorded many times. J is TRBJ2-3 and V is TRBV28; D possibly matches TRBD1 or TRBD2 (5 bases each). The germline V and J ends were trimmed by 3 bases and 7 bases, with 8 bases remaining between them. The CDR3 has 12 amino acids. In germline, CDR1 is MDHEN, CDR2 SYDVKM. In nucleotides, the CDR3 is TGTGCCAGCAGTTTTGGGACCAATACGCAGTATTTT. Residues: CASSFGTNTQYF.

This clonotype has at least ten counts. The chain employs TRBV7-3 and TRBJ1-2, with TRBD1 identical over 10 bases. Germline-derived CDR1 and CDR2 are SGHTA and FQGTGA. The CDR3 loop spans 15 amino acids. V was pared by 1 base and J by 8 bases, with 7 bases of the junction left unmatched. DNA of the CDR3: TGTGCCAGCAGCTTAAGTCCGGGACAGGGGTTCGGCTACACCTTC. Protein product: CASSLSPGQGFGYTF.

The sample holds many counts of this clonotype. In nucleotides, the CDR3 is TGTGCCAGCTCACCATTACGGAACACTGAAGCTTTCTTT. As protein: CASSPLRNTEAFF. The chain couples TRBV18 to TRBJ1-1; D gene ambiguous. This CDR3 is built from 13 residues. Trimming shortened V by 2 bases and J by 1 base, and 5 bases separated the two germline ends. Germline V lookup: CDR1 KGHSH, CDR2 LQKENI.

This clonotype was seen many times. The J gene is TRBJ1-2, the V gene TRBV7-9; D not resolved. V was shortened by 4 bases and J by 5 bases, with 11 bases between the two germline ends. Germline lookup yields CDR1 SEHNR and CDR2 FQNEAQ (reference sequence). This CDR3 has 13 amino acids. For the CDR3, the DNA is TGTGCCAGCAGCTCTCGGGATGGGTATGGCTACACCTTC. The encoded protein is CASSSRDGYGYTF.

This clonotype is judged medium-sized (0.01 to 0.1%). The chain links TRBV23-1 to TRBJ2-7; D call uncertain. TRBV23-1 is flagged as an ORF with uncertain function. The V end lost 3 bases, the J end lost 0 bases, and 9 bases lay between the germline ends. The CDR3 covers 14 residues. As DNA, the CDR3 is TGCGCCAGCAGTCACAGACCCTTCTCCTACGAGCAGTACGTC. It encodes CASSHRPFSYEQYV.

This clonotype has only a few counts. This sequence joins TRBV5-1 and TRBJ2-2; D is possibly TRBD1 (6 bases). The CDR3 loop spans 15 amino acids. Trimming removed 6 bases from V and 8 bases from J, with 20 bases in between. The V gene's germline CDR1 is SGHRS and CDR2 YFSETQ. Here the CDR3 reads CASKSPGAPSGELFF. The CDR3 DNA reads TGCGCCAGCAAATCCCCAGGGGCCCCGAGTGGGGAGCTGTTTTTT.

The CDR3 nucleotides are TGTGCCAGCAGCTCTTTGGGAACCAATCAGCCCCAGCATTTT. Amino acids: CASSSLGTNQPQHF. J is TRBJ1-5 and V is TRBV5-4, with no clear D. Germline V gene data show CDR1 as SGHNT and CDR2 as YYREEE (reference sequence). The CDR3 covers 14 residues. V was cut by 3 bases and J by 3 bases, with 10 bases left in between. The complete variable domain, with remaining parts taken from reference TRBV5-4 and TRBJ1-5, reads ETGVTQSPTHLIKTRGQQVTLRCSSQSGHNTVSWYQQALGQGPQFIFQYYREEENGRGNFPPRFSGLQFPNYSSELNVNALELDDSALYLCASSSLGTNQPQHFGDGTRLSIL.

This clonotype occurred once. This may arise from a read error, as a much more abundant clone is one base away. Lacking the conserved final phenylalanine or tryptophan, this CDR3 likely reflects a read error. This chain uses TRBV30 with TRBJ2-3; 7 bases fit TRBD2. V was pared by 3 bases and J by 5 bases, with 11 bases of the junction left unmatched. The CDR3 consists of 15 residues. Germline-derived CDR1 and CDR2 are GTSNPN and SVGIG (reference sequence). The chain's CDR3 is CAWRISGTNQDTQYS. The CDR3 DNA reads TGTGCCTGGAGGATATCCGGGACTAACCAAGATACGCAGTATTCT.

This clonotype was picked up a small number of times. The rearrangement joins TRBV7-2 to TRBJ1-1, with D tentatively TRBD1 (6 bases). The CDR3 is 16 residues long. Germline V gene lookup returns CDR1 SGHTA and CDR2 FQGNSA. V shed 4 bases and J shed 4 bases, with 19 bases lying between them. The CDR3 DNA sequence: TGTGCCAGCAGCTCATTCTCAGGGGAGGGGAGCACTGAAGCTTTCTTT. It encodes CASSSFSGEGSTEAFF.

This clonotype occurred many times. V gene TRBV2 combines with J gene TRBJ1-6; TRBD1 aligns across 8 bases. The trim removed 7 bases at V and 5 bases at J, leaving 7 bases unmatched. The CDR3 extends over 15 amino acids. Germline CDR1 SNHLY, CDR2 FYNNEI. Here the CDR3 reads CASNGQGPNNSPLHF. Written as DNA, the CDR3 is TGTGCCAGCAACGGACAGGGACCAAATAATTCACCCCTCCACTTT.

This clonotype was counted a few times. The V gene is TRBV9, the J gene TRBJ2-3; unclear D gene. Trimming shortened V by 3 bases and J by 10 bases, and 12 bases separated the two germline ends. CDR3 length equals 12 residues. CDR1 is SGDLS and CDR2 is YYNGEE in the germline V gene. CDR3: CASSELKGSQYF. In nucleotides, the CDR3 is TGTGCCAGCAGCGAACTCAAAGGTTCGCAGTATTTT.

The sample holds a few counts of this clonotype. In nucleotides, the CDR3 is TGCGCCAGCAGCCAAGACAGCGGGAGGAAGGCCGGGGAGCTGTTTTTT. This translates into CASSQDSGRKAGELFF. The chain has TRBV4-1 and TRBJ2-2; 9 nucleotides line up with TRBD2. The ends lost 0 bases at V and 6 bases at J; junction bases unmatched: 5. There are 16 residues in the CDR3. CDR1 is MGHRA and CDR2 is YSYEKL in the germline V gene.

This clonotype was counted at least ten times. The rearrangement links TRBV6-2 or TRBV6-3 to TRBJ2-1; the D is unclear. Germline-derived CDR1 and CDR2 are MNHEY and SVGEGT. The CDR3 is made up of 11 amino acids. V gave up 5 bases and J gave up 7 bases, with 6 bases separating them. CDR3 protein: CASSPMNEQFF. The CDR3 DNA reads as TGTGCCAGCAGTCCAATGAATGAGCAGTTCTTC.

The rearrangement uses TRBV6-5 and TRBJ1-1; no clear D gene. Germline V gene sequence: CDR1 MNHEY, CDR2 SVGAGI. This CDR3 contains 16 residues. The V gene lost 0 bases and the J gene lost 1 base, with 12 bases spanning the gap. The CDR3 DNA is TGTGCCAGCAGTTACTCGTGGGCAGCCCCGAACACTGAAGCTTTCTTT. Translating gives CASSYSWAAPNTEAFF.